This entry lists 2 T cell receptor beta chains sequenced from one sample in a study of pediatric ulcerative colitis. Produced via immunoSEQ multiplex PCR; TCRdb's table is partial and in-frame only. The sample shows 30,000 to 45,000 clones, over 65% of them seen only once. Material: blood. The receptors shown here come from a girl under 18 with moderate ulcerative colitis.

The chain recombines TRBV21-1 with TRBJ2-2; the D segment call TRBD1 is taken from the table without a DNA check. TRBV21-1 is shown as a pseudogene. The CDR3 runs to 16 residues. The DNA of the CDR3 is TGTGCCAGCAGCAAAGAGCAGGGGGCTAACACCGGGGAGCTGTTTTTT. Its protein is CASSKEQGANTGELFF.

The CDR3 sequence is CASRLQAGGSTDTQYF. DNA for the CDR3: TGTGCCAGCAGACTACAAGCGGGGGGCAGCACAGATACGCAGTATTTT. The V and J genes are TRBV11-2 and TRBJ2-3, with 9 positions matching TRBD2. CDR3 length equals 16 residues. V lost 6 bases to trimming and J lost 0 bases; unmatched junction nucleotides: 7. Germline V gene lookup returns CDR1 SGHAT and CDR2 FQNNGV. The full variable domain, completed using reference TRBV11-2 and TRBJ2-3, is EAGVAQSPRYKIIEKRQSVAFWCNPISGHATLYWYQQILGQGPKLLIQFQNNGVVDDSQLPKDRFSAERLKGVDSTLKIQPAKLEDSAVYLCASRLQAGGSTDTQYFGPGTRLTVL.